This T cell receptor (beta chain) was identified in a study of cytomegalovirus exposure and HLA in healthy donors. General observations from the study: Another analysis was done later, and it associated approximately 18,000 TCR beta sequences with HLA alleles at 0.05 false discovery rate. In a later analysis, the majority of CMV-associated beta chains seemingly showed HLA restriction. One variant, a missense change in DCLRE1C, was linked in a later analysis to TCR beta V- and J-gene trimming.

With respect to this clone: Its antigen is as yet unknown.

Donors likely had unrecorded immune exposures despite being nominally healthy when sampled. The PCR ran on 60 Vbeta and 13 Jbeta primers. Produced via immunoSEQ multiplex PCR; TCRdb's table is partial and in-frame only. The sample includes about 85,000 clones, about 80% of them seen just once. Germline values: CDR1 PRHDT, CDR2 FYEKMQ (reference sequence). The CDR3 covers 16 residues. V was pared by 0 bases and J by 5 bases, with 16 bases between. The chain has TRBV13 and TRBJ1-1; D not certain. Sequenced sample: PBMCs. This TCR was recovered from a woman aged 45-59 years in good health and CMV-seropositive. Here the CDR3 reads CASSLGALKLRTEAFF. The CDR3 DNA reads TGTGCCAGCAGCTTAGGTGCATTAAAACTCAGGACTGAAGCTTTCTTT. The complete variable domain, with remaining parts taken from reference TRBV13 and TRBJ1-1, reads AAGVIQSPRHLIKEKRETATLKCYPIPRHDTVYWYQQGPGQDPQFLISFYEKMQSDKGSIPDRFSAQQFSDYHSELNMSSLELGDSALYFCASSLGALKLRTEAFFGQGTRLTVV.